Shown below are 5 T cell receptor beta chains from a single sample sequenced in a study of OX40 agonist ivuxolimab in advanced cancers. Measured with immunoSEQ multiplex PCR; TCRdb has only the in-frame clones, and not every one. The table shows tens of thousands of clones, with 80% to 95% occurring only once. Sequencing used CD4+ or CD8+ T cells sorted from blood, obtained in a trial of the OX40 agonist ivuxolimab. The receptor source for this set is an adult with an advanced solid tumor such as melanoma, head and neck, liver or kidney cancer.

V usage is TRBV7-2 and J usage is TRBJ2-2; 11 bases are a match to TRBD2. The germline V gene encodes CDR1 SGHTA and CDR2 FQGNSA. The CDR3 is 15 residues long. V trimming: 1 base; J trimming: 6 bases; junction bases outside the gene matches: 1. The CDR3 DNA is TGTGCCAGCAGCTTAGAACTAGCGGGAGCCGGGGAGCTGTTTTTT. Translating gives CASSLELAGAGELFF. Complete variable domain (other parts from reference TRBV7-2 and TRBJ2-2): GAGVSQSPSNKVTEKGKDVELRCDPISGHTALYWYRQSLGQGLEFLIYFQGNSAPDKSGLPSDRFSAERTGGSVSTLTIQRTQQEDSAVYLCASSLELAGAGELFFGEGSRLTVL.

The chain links TRBV20-1 to TRBJ1-6; the D is unclear. Germline V lookup: CDR1 DFQATT, CDR2 SNEGSKA (reference sequence). The CDR3 loop spans 10 amino acids. The V gene lost 6 bases and the J gene lost 17 bases, with 14 bases spanning the gap. The CDR3 region is CSATMRRVHF. For the CDR3, the DNA is TGCAGTGCAACCATGAGGAGGGTCCACTTT.

The chain recombines TRBV7-2 with TRBJ2-7; D is unresolved. CDR1 is SGHTA and CDR2 is FQGNSA in the germline V gene. The V and J ends lost 9 bases and 3 bases respectively, with 3 bases between them. The CDR3 has 9 residues. The CDR3: CARRYEQYF. The CDR3 DNA sequence: TGTGCCAGGCGCTACGAGCAGTACTTC.

The DNA of the CDR3 is TGTGCCAGCAGCTTAGGAGGGACTAGCATTGAGCAGTTCTTC. Translation: CASSLGGTSIEQFF. V gene TRBV7-2 combines with J gene TRBJ2-1; TRBD2 aligns across 9 bases. Germline V lookup: CDR1 SGHTA, CDR2 FQGNSA. The CDR3 loop spans 14 amino acids. V lost 1 base and J lost 9; bases outside the gene matches: 4.

V is TRBV30 and J is TRBJ1-5, with no clear D. CDR1 is GTSNPN, CDR2 SVGIG, per germline (reference sequence). This CDR3 comprises 12 residues. With 3 bases removed from V and 4 bases from J, the gap between germline ends came to 7 bases. CDR3 in amino acids: CAWSAFNQPQHF. The CDR3 region has the DNA TGTGCCTGGAGCGCCTTTAATCAGCCCCAGCATTTT.